Below, 24 T cell receptor beta chains from the same sample are listed, as sequenced in a study of blood T cells in healthy people across ages. Then a second PCR, running about 7 to 11 cycles, was carried out with a sample-barcoded 5' primer and a J-beta primer mix. TCRdb ran MiXCR on the 5' RACE reads and lists one entry per CDR3 protein. Of 650,000 or so distinct CDR3 sequences listed, approximately 52% are singletons. The sequenced sample was blood. These TCRs come from a woman older than 75 in good health.

There are a few counts of this clonotype. The chain combines TRBV7-9 with TRBJ2-3; TRBD2 matches at 9 bases. CDR1 and CDR2 (germline): SEHNR, FQNEAQ (reference sequence). The CDR3 extends over 18 amino acids. J gave up 1 base and V 4 bases, and 12 bases lay outside the gene matches. The CDR3 DNA reads TGTGCCAGCAGCTCCCCCGAAATGGGACTAGCCGGCACAGATACGCAGTATTTT. Amino acid sequence: CASSSPEMGLAGTDTQYF.

V gene TRBV3-1 combines with J gene TRBJ1-1; the D is unclear. The CDR3 runs to 14 residues. Per the germline V gene, CDR1 is LGHDT and CDR2 is YNNKEL (reference sequence). Trimming cost V 0 bases and J 4 bases, with 9 bases left between them. The CDR3: CASSQEGRLTEAFF. CDR3 in DNA: TGTGCCAGCAGCCAAGAAGGCAGACTCACTGAAGCTTTCTTT.

This clonotype was seen more than once but under ten times. The rearrangement joins TRBV12-3 or TRBV12-4 to TRBJ2-1, with 15 bases matching TRBD2. The CDR3 loop spans 14 amino acids. V dropped 8 bases and J dropped 8; count of bases not matched to a gene: 4. The CDR3, as DNA: TGTGCCAGCCGGGGGACTAGCGGGGGGTATGAGCAGTTCTTC. Translating it yields CASRGTSGGYEQFF.

With respect to this clonotype: The junction shows a germline mismatch at one end, possibly a read error. This chain connects TRBV3-1 to TRBJ2-1; D uncertain. The germline gives CDR1 LGHDT, CDR2 YNNKEL (reference sequence). The CDR3 totals 17 residues. CDR3 amino acids: CSSSQDPTRGRSNEQFF. The DNA for the CDR3 is TGTTCCAGCAGCCAAGATCCCACCCGAGGCCGCAGTAATGAGCAGTTCTTC.

In regard to this clonotype: It may be a read error: a sequence one base away is much more abundant. The V and J genes are TRBV10-3 and TRBJ1-5; the D is unclear. Germline CDR1 and CDR2: ENHRY and SYGVKD. This CDR3 is 16 amino acids long. This chain's CDR3 is CAIGESRGLSNQPQHF. The CDR3 nucleotides are TGTGCCATCGGTGAGTCGCGAGGGTTAAGCAATCAGCCCCAGCATTTT.

This chain links TRBV6-2 or TRBV6-3 with TRBJ1-5; D not resolved. The V gene's germline CDR1 is MNHEY and CDR2 SVGEGT. The CDR3 runs 15 residues. With 2 bases removed from V and 6 bases from J, the gap between germline ends came to 14 bases. CDR3 residues: CASSYGPPGGQPQHF. CDR3 sequence (DNA): TGTGCCAGCAGTTACGGGCCTCCGGGCGGTCAGCCCCAGCATTTT.

This clonotype was seen repeatedly, ten times or more. The gene calls are TRBV27 and TRBJ2-6, with D possibly being TRBD1 or TRBD2 (5 bases each). V shed 1 base and J shed 1 base, with 5 bases lying between them. The CDR3 runs 15 residues. The germline gives CDR1 MNHEY, CDR2 SMNVEV (reference sequence). In DNA, the CDR3 is TGTGCCAGCAGTTTATGGGGGTCTGGGGCCAACGTCCTGACTTTC. It codes for CASSLWGSGANVLTF.

Concerning this clonotype: This may come from a read error, since a much larger clone is one base off. The chain is built from TRBV6-5 and TRBJ1-6, with D hard to call. Per the germline V gene, CDR1 is MNHEY and CDR2 is SVGAGI. The CDR3 has 12 residues. Trimming pared 6 bases from V and 15 bases from J, leaving 15 bases between. CDR3: CASRATTEDLHF. For the CDR3, the DNA is TGTGCCAGCAGGGCCACCACAGAGGACCTCCACTTT.

This chain uses TRBV21-1 with TRBJ2-7; the D segment call TRBD2 is taken from the table without a DNA check. TRBV21-1 is termed a pseudogene. This CDR3 has 14 amino acids. This chain's CDR3 is CASSKEAGGYEQYF. The CDR3 region has the DNA TGTGCCAGCAGCAAAGAGGCGGGAGGCTACGAGCAGTACTTC.

The chain employs TRBV2 and TRBJ2-1, with a tentative D call TRBD1 (6 bases). CDR1 and CDR2 (germline): SNHLY, FYNNEI. Between the trimmed V and J ends, which lost 5 bases and 9 bases, there was a span of 14 bases. The CDR3 covers 13 residues. The CDR3 bases are TGTGCCAGCAGTCAAGGGACATGGGTTGAGCAGTTCTTC. Protein product: CASSQGTWVEQFF.

The V and J genes are TRBV2 and TRBJ2-7; D is undetermined. The J call is doubtful: the DNA matches TRBJ2-5 better. The CDR3 runs 13 residues. CDR1 and CDR2 (germline): SNHLY, FYNNEI. CDR3 DNA: TGTGCCAGCAGTGGTGACACGCAAGAGACCCAGTACTTC. Translating it yields CASSGDTQETQYF.

The chain carries TRBV7-8 and TRBJ1-1, with D possibly matching TRBD1 (6 bases). Germline CDR1 SGHVS, CDR2 FQNEAQ. The CDR3 loop spans 14 amino acids. Trimming left V 5 bases short and J 4 bases short, with 14 bases between. DNA of the CDR3: TGTGCCAGCAGCCCCTGGGGGCGGGGCACTGAAGCTTTCTTT. Translated: CASSPWGRGTEAFF.

The count of this clonotype is one. The chain uses TRBV5-1 and TRBJ1-2; TRBD1 matches 7 bases. The ends lost 2 bases at V and 8 bases at J; junction bases unmatched: 9. Germline CDR1 and CDR2: SGHRS and YFSETQ. There are 14 residues in the CDR3. The CDR3: CASSFEGGAGGYTF. DNA of the CDR3: TGCGCCAGCAGCTTTGAAGGGGGCGCTGGGGGCTACACCTTC.

The gene calls are TRBV20-1 and TRBJ2-7; D is tentatively TRBD1 or TRBD2 (5 bases each). The CDR3 loop spans 18 amino acids. The V gene lost 7 bases and the J gene lost 7 bases, with 35 bases spanning the gap. Germline V CDR1 and CDR2: DFQATT, SNEGSKA (reference sequence). The CDR3 DNA is TGCAGTGGTACCCGAGCCCGCGGTGCAGGGAGTTTCTACAATGAGCAGTACTTC. It translates to CSGTRARGAGSFYNEQYF.

This clonotype showed up just once. An end of the junction does not agree with germline; a read error may underlie this. The chain is built from TRBV27 and TRBJ2-5; D tentatively fits TRBD1 or TRBD2 (5 bases each). CDR1 MNHEY and CDR2 SMNVEV come from the germline V gene (reference sequence). There are 13 residues in the CDR3. CDR3 sequence: CAGRDGKEETRYF. CDR3 DNA sequence: TGTGCCGGCAGGGACGGGAAGGAAGAGACCCGGTACTTC.

At least ten counts were recorded for this clonotype. The chain has TRBV5-1 and TRBJ2-7; D might be TRBD2 (5 bases). CDR1 and CDR2 (germline): SGHRS, YFSETQ. Trimming pared 1 base from V and 4 bases from J, leaving 12 bases between. The CDR3 covers 14 residues. This CDR3 reads CASSLSLSGYEQYF. The CDR3 coding sequence is TGCGCCAGCAGCTTGTCGCTCTCGGGGTACGAGCAGTACTTC.

This clonotype was picked up a small number of times. The V and J genes are TRBV7-9 and TRBJ2-5; TRBD1 matches 9 bases. Per germline, CDR1 SEHNR and CDR2 FQNEAQ (reference sequence). Losses at the gene ends were 4 bases for V and 2 bases for J; bases not matched to a gene: 8. The CDR3 consists of 16 residues. This chain's CDR3 is CASSWGTGLGQETQYF. The CDR3 coding sequence is TGTGCCAGCAGCTGGGGGACAGGGCTTGGACAAGAGACCCAGTACTTC.

Points on this clonotype: A far larger clone is only one base removed, so a read error is likely. The chain links TRBV20-1 to TRBJ2-1, with D possibly being TRBD1 or TRBD2 (5 bases each). Germline assignment: CDR1 DFQATT and CDR2 SNEGSKA (reference sequence). The CDR3 has 10 amino acids. In DNA, the CDR3 is TGCAGTACTAGGGGCAATGAGCAGTTCTTC. Its protein is CSTRGNEQFF.

This clonotype appeared many times. The V call is TRBV9, the J call TRBJ2-1; 7 bases align to TRBD2. Germline V gene lookup returns CDR1 SGDLS and CDR2 YYNGEE. J gave up 8 bases and V 1 base, and 6 bases lay outside the gene matches. This CDR3 contains 14 residues. This chain's CDR3 is CASSVLEGRDEQFF. In DNA, the CDR3 is TGTGCCAGCAGCGTATTAGAGGGGAGGGATGAGCAGTTCTTC.

The sample holds many counts of this clonotype. The chain carries TRBV7-9 and TRBJ2-3, with 10 bases matching TRBD1. The ends lost 3 bases at V and 3 bases at J; junction bases unmatched: 6. The CDR3 spans 16 residues. Germline CDR1 reads SEHNR; CDR2 reads FQNEAQ (reference sequence). DNA for the CDR3: TGTGCCAGCAGCTTTGCCCGGGGACAGGGGACAGATACGCAGTATTTT. Protein product: CASSFARGQGTDTQYF.

The gene calls are TRBV7-9 and TRBJ2-1; TRBD2 agrees at 7 bases. Germline lookup yields CDR1 SEHNR and CDR2 FQNEAQ (reference sequence). Trimming took 5 bases from V and 5 from J; bases not matched to a gene: 12. The CDR3 is 16 amino acids. CDR3 coding DNA: TGTGCCAGCAGCCCGACCGGTCTCGCGGGGGACAATGAGCAGTTCTTC. It encodes CASSPTGLAGDNEQFF.

This clonotype was detected ten times or more. This may be a read error, as it is one base from a much larger clone. V is TRBV7-9 and J is TRBJ2-5; 7 bases are a match to TRBD1. There are 15 residues in the CDR3. The junction had 16 bases not matched to a gene; V was cut back by 4 bases and J by 11 bases. Germline lookup yields CDR1 SEHNR and CDR2 FQNEAQ (reference sequence). The CDR3 DNA sequence: TGTGCCAGCAGCTCTTTGCCGACAGGGCACAATGAGCAGTACTTC. Translated: CASSSLPTGHNEQYF.

J is TRBJ2-5 and V is TRBV6-5, with a weak D call TRBD2 (7 bases). This CDR3 has 15 residues. Trimming removed 5 bases at V and 2 bases at J, with 15 bases between. Germline CDR1 MNHEY, CDR2 SVGAGI. The CDR3 region is CASSPMEGGQETQYF. In DNA, the CDR3 is TGTGCCAGCAGTCCCATGGAGGGGGGGCAAGAGACCCAGTACTTC.

This clonotype was observed a handful of times. J is TRBJ2-3 and V is TRBV6-5; 9 nucleotides match TRBD2. The CDR3 consists of 16 residues. Per the germline V gene, CDR1 is MNHEY and CDR2 is SVGAGI. The J segment lost 3 bases and the V segment lost 6 bases, leaving 10 bases of the junction unmatched. The CDR3 here is CASSRRTSVLTDTQYF. Here the CDR3 DNA reads TGTGCCAGCAGCCGCAGGACTAGCGTTTTAACAGATACGCAGTATTTT.